Below, 13 T cell receptor beta chains from the same sample are listed, as sequenced in a study of T cells expressing NK-cell markers. Each CDR3 protein gets one entry in TCRdb, which reprocessed the 5' RACE reads and gives no DNA. This sample carries 16,000 or so distinct CDR3 sequences, with over 50% going to the ten biggest clones. Source material: blood T cells: a sorted CD56 or NKG2C T cell subset, CD4+ or CD8+ T cells, or bulk PBMC T cells (not recorded which). Source of these receptors: a man aged 18 to 69 in good health.

The chain is built from TRBV20-1 and TRBJ2-3; as DNA is missing, the TRBD1 call by TCRdb cannot be tested. Germline assignment: CDR1 DFQATT and CDR2 SNEGSKA (reference sequence). The CDR3 length is 14 residues. CDR3 sequence: CSAGSGTGTDTQYF.

This chain connects TRBV28 to TRBJ2-2; TCRdb selects TRBD2, and the lack of DNA leaves this call unchecked. CDR3 length equals 16 residues. Germline V lookup: CDR1 MDHEN, CDR2 SYDVKM. This chain's CDR3 is CASRLAGGPTTGELFF.

This rearrangement joins TRBV10-3 to TRBJ2-5; TCRdb outputs TRBD2, but without DNA this stays unchecked. The CDR3 runs to 16 residues. Germline CDR1 ENHRY, CDR2 SYGVKD. CDR3 protein: CAISTERGTAQETQYF.

The chain is built from TRBV12-3 or TRBV12-4 and TRBJ2-2; TCRdb proposes TRBD1, but this gene call is untestable without DNA. This CDR3 comprises 16 residues. CDR3 amino acids: CASSPTGNLYTGELFF.

This chain connects TRBV12-3 or TRBV12-4 to TRBJ2-4. This CDR3 comprises 14 residues. CDR3 residues: CASSLEFGKNIQYF.

This chain joins TRBV4-2 and TRBJ2-3. The CDR3 length is 13 residues. Looked up from germline, CDR1 is LGHNA and CDR2 is YNFKEQ. The CDR3 loop reads CASSQGDPDTQYF.

The chain joins TRBV2 to TRBJ1-4. The germline V gene has CDR1 SNHLY and CDR2 FYNNEI. This CDR3 has 11 amino acids. The CDR3 loop is CASRTRVKLFF.

The gene calls are TRBV11-2 and TRBJ2-6; TCRdb names TRBD2, which stays unverified in the absence of DNA. The CDR3 loop spans 18 amino acids. The V gene's germline CDR1 is SGHAT and CDR2 FQNNGV. The CDR3 sequence: CASSPMRGGSAGANVLTF.

This chain joins TRBV5-5 and TRBJ2-1. This CDR3 has 15 amino acids. Looked up from germline, CDR1 is SGHKS and CDR2 is YYEKEE (reference sequence). The CDR3: CASSPSWGSYNEQFF.

The chain combines TRBV5-6 with TRBJ2-1; TCRdb reports TRBD2, a call that lacks DNA to check it against. Per germline, CDR1 SGHDT and CDR2 YYEEEE. The CDR3 is made up of 22 amino acids. The chain's CDR3 is CASSLMGLAGGSRHFVVNEQFF.

The genes are TRBV3-1 and TRBJ1-1; the D call of TRBD1 rests on TCRdb alone, since no DNA is present to check it. Per the germline V gene, CDR1 is LGHDT and CDR2 is YNNKEL (reference sequence). CDR3 length: 15 residues. The CDR3 protein is CASSSGTGYYTEAFF.

V usage is TRBV7-2 and J usage is TRBJ2-2. The CDR3 is 13 amino acids. Per germline, CDR1 SGHTA and CDR2 FQGNSA. The CDR3 sequence is CASSLGGTGELFF.

The gene calls are TRBV29-1 and TRBJ1-4. Germline CDR1 SQVTM, CDR2 ANQGSEA. The CDR3 length is 12 residues. The CDR3 reads CSVGRIDEKLFF.